The clone carrying this T cell receptor (beta chain) was found once. V dropped 1 base and J dropped 0 bases, with 9 bases sitting between them. This CDR3 has 15 amino acids. Germline lookup yields CDR1 LGHNA and CDR2 YNFKEQ. The data derive from a study of OX40 agonist ivuxolimab in advanced cancers. As for the study in general: Cancers in dose escalation were hepatocellular, melanoma, renal cell and head and neck.

Method: immunoSEQ multiplex PCR; TCRdb's copy keeps in-frame clones and lacks some. Among around 50,000 clones, 85% were seen once, and the ten largest hold 20%. The TCR was taken from an adult with an advanced solid tumor such as melanoma, head and neck, liver or kidney cancer. Source: CD4+ or CD8+ T cells sorted from blood, taken in a trial of the OX40 agonist ivuxolimab. The chain carries TRBV4-2 and TRBJ1-1; D is unclear. The CDR3 DNA sequence: TGTGCCAGCAGCCAAGGGAAGTTGGTGAACACTGAAGCTTTCTTT. This sequence encodes CASSQGKLVNTEAFF.